This TCR beta chain was sequenced for a study of graft-versus-host responses after intestinal transplantation. Overall study: Following induction with anti-thymocyte globulin, all recipients were given tacrolimus and steroids for two to three years.

General study findings and limits: Early post-transplant HvG declines tracked with peak circulating GvH clone levels. Patients who carried graft-donor T cell macrochimerism also had high graft-versus-host to host-versus-graft clonal ratios in their allografts.

V was clipped by 0 bases and J by 7 bases, with 12 bases between them. Germline CDR1 and CDR2: MNHEY and SVGAGI. CDR3 length: 15 residues. Note on this clone: The antigen is not known.

Sequencing was performed with immunoSEQ multiplex PCR; in TCRdb, only in-frame clones are kept and a portion is missing. This repertoire shows around 39,000 clones, 85% to 90% found once; its top ten account for about 7%. The source was PBMCs, collected just under 270 days after transplant. The V call is TRBV6-5, the J call TRBJ1-4; maybe TRBD1 (6 bases). This clonotype was sampled from a human patient who received an intestinal transplant, so some T cells may come from the graft donor. CDR3 coding DNA: TGTGCCAGCAGTTACTCGGGGGGGCGCGTTGAAAAACTGTTTTTT. Amino acid sequence: CASSYSGGRVEKLFF.